This TCR beta chain was recorded in a study of Graves' ophthalmopathy and Graves' hyperthyroidism. Study summary: Peripheral blood was gathered at first diagnosis, ahead of any treatment whatsoever.

RNA transcripts were the template, and TCR beta CDR3 regions were amplified from them. Second-round multiplex PCR followed a first-round RT-PCR using HTBI primers. MiXCR, applied by TCRdb to the multiplex PCR reads, yields one record per CDR3 protein. The sample includes approximately 160,000 distinct CDR3 sequences, approximately 40% of them seen just once. Sequencing used peripheral blood. This clonotype was sampled from a man aged 25-45 years with Graves' ophthalmopathy.

CDR3 nucleotides: TGTGCCAGCAGCTTACCTCTTGGGGACCGGGTGAGTGCCTACGAGCAGTACTTC. Translating it yields CASSLPLGDRVSAYEQYF. The chain carries TRBV11-2 and TRBJ2-7; D might be TRBD1 or TRBD2, each matching 5 bases. Germline CDR1 SGHAT, CDR2 FQNNGV. The CDR3 contains 18 residues. The V end lost 2 bases, the J end lost 2 bases, and 22 bases lay between the germline ends.